These T cell receptor beta chains were read from a single sample in a study of preoperative IRX-2 immunotherapy in early breast cancer. Using immunoSEQ multiplex PCR, the repertoire was profiled, and TCRdb retains in-frame clones only, with some absent. The sample lists about 38,000 clones, 82% occurring once. This material consisted of lymph node tissue, taken after IRX-2 immunotherapy. The receptors here all came from a human donor with breast cancer. The CDR3 runs from the conserved cysteine through the conserved F or W. D genes are given only for firm matches. Rows give clone size only sometimes, using once, few, many, or a class for an expanded clone.

d_call | cdr3_length | clone_size | j_call | v_call | cdr3_aa | cdr3_nt
NA | 14 | NA | TRBJ1-1 | TRBV10-3 | CAISESDQNTEAFF | TGTGCCATCAGTGAGTCGGACCAGAACACTGAAGCTTTCTTT
NA | 14 | NA | TRBJ1-5 | TRBV6-8 | CASSLKGRNQPQHF | TGTGCCAGCAGTTTAAAAGGCAGAAATCAGCCCCAGCATTTT
NA | 13 | once | TRBJ1-1 | TRBV28 | CACGGVLITEAFF | TGTGCCTGCGGCGGGGTTCTTATCACTGAAGCTTTCTTT
TRBD1 | 14 | once | TRBJ1-6 | TRBV11-3 | CASSWDSNNSPLHF | TGTGCCAGCAGCTGGGACAGTAATAATTCACCCCTCCACTTT
NA | 14 | NA | TRBJ1-1 | TRBV11-3 | CASSLGGGHTEAFF | TGTGCCAGCAGCTTAGGCGGGGGCCACACTGAAGCTTTCTTT
NA | 15 | once | TRBJ1-6 | TRBV30 | CAWTPGTLGNSPLHF | TGTGCCTGGACTCCCGGGACGCTCGGTAATTCACCCCTCCACTTT
NA | 14 | NA | TRBJ2-3 | TRBV15 | CATSRDEATDTQYF | TGTGCCACCAGCAGAGATGAGGCTACAGATACGCAGTATTTT
NA | 18 | NA | TRBJ1-1 | TRBV6-8 | CASRRRVHGINGGTEAFF | TGTGCCAGCAGACGAAGGGTCCACGGGATCAATGGGGGCACTGAAGCTTTCTTT
NA | 14 | NA | TRBJ2-6 | TRBV28 | CASSLSSGANVLTF | TGTGCCAGCAGTTTATCCTCTGGGGCCAACGTCCTGACTTTC
TRBD1 | 14 | NA | TRBJ1-1 | TRBV7-4 | CASSHYRGNTEAFF | TGTGCCAGCAGCCACTACAGGGGAAATACTGAAGCTTTCTTT
NA | 16 | NA | TRBJ1-5 | TRBV7-2 | CASSSNGVYSNQPQHF | TGTGCCAGCAGCTCGAACGGGGTTTATAGCAATCAGCCCCAGCATTTT
TRBD2 | 14 | NA | TRBJ2-7 | TRBV5-1 | CASSRTSGGHEQYF | TGCGCCAGCAGTCGGACTAGCGGGGGACACGAGCAGTACTTC
NA | 13 | NA | TRBJ1-1 | TRBV6-8 | CASSLQEGTEAFF | TGTGCCAGCAGCTTACAGGAGGGGACTGAAGCTTTCTTT
NA | 15 | NA | TRBJ1-4 | TRBV11-3 | CASSIETSRREKLFF | TGTGCCAGCAGCATAGAGACCTCGAGGAGAGAAAAACTGTTTTTT
TRBD2 | 14 | once | TRBJ2-7 | TRBV6-8 | CASSSLAGAYEQYF | TGTGCCAGCAGTTCCCTCGCGGGAGCCTACGAGCAGTACTTC
NA | 13 | NA | TRBJ1-6 | TRBV29-1 | CSVARDESSPLHF | TGCAGCGTTGCCCGGGATGAGAGTTCACCCCTCCACTTT
NA | 14 | NA | TRBJ1-3 | TRBV28 | CASSTLRRGNTIYF | TGTGCCAGCAGCACCTTAAGGAGGGGAAACACCATATATTTT
NA | 15 | NA | TRBJ2-7 | TRBV11-3 | CASSLERGPPMEQYF | TGTGCCAGCAGCTTAGAACGGGGCCCACCTATGGAGCAGTACTTC
NA | 16 | NA | TRBJ1-4 | TRBV19 | CASSIGFAVPNEKLFF | TGTGCCAGTAGTATAGGGTTCGCAGTACCTAATGAAAAACTGTTTTTT
NA | 14 | NA | TRBJ1-6 | TRBV5-1 | CASASSGENSPLHF | TGCGCCAGCGCCTCTAGTGGGGAAAATTCACCCCTCCACTTT
NA | 14 | NA | TRBJ1-2 | TRBV7-8 | CASSLGQPPPGYTF | TGTGCCAGCAGCTTAGGACAGCCACCTCCTGGCTACACCTTC
NA | 12 | NA | TRBJ1-5 | TRBV19 | CASSRPRQPQHF | TGTGCCAGTAGTAGGCCCCGCCAGCCCCAGCATTTT
NA | 16 | NA | TRBJ2-5 | TRBV7-1 | CASSFLGGGAGETQYF | TGTGCCAGCAGCTTTCTAGGAGGGGGCGCGGGAGAGACCCAGTACTTC
TRBD1 | 14 | NA | TRBJ1-1 | TRBV6-7 | CASRSLAGQTEAFF | TGTGCCAGCAGATCTTTGGCGGGACAGACTGAAGCTTTCTTT
TRBD1 | 15 | NA | TRBJ2-2 | TRBV11-3 | CASSRDRANTGELFF | TGTGCCAGCAGCCGGGACAGGGCGAACACCGGGGAGCTGTTTTTT
NA | 15 | few | TRBJ1-3 | TRBV10-2 | CASSDLGGTGNTIYF | TGCGCCAGCAGTGACCTGGGGGGGACTGGAAACACCATATATTTT
NA | 13 | once | TRBJ2-1 | TRBV6-8 | CASTTGGYNEQFF | TGTGCCAGCACAACCGGGGGATACAATGAGCAGTTCTTC
NA | 15 | NA | TRBJ1-4 | TRBV11-3 | CASSEGFGRNEKLFF | TGTGCCAGCAGCGAGGGTTTCGGGCGAAATGAAAAACTGTTTTTT
NA | 15 | NA | TRBJ2-7 | TRBV6-8 | CAISPVRGMVYEQYF | TGTGCCATCAGTCCCGTGAGGGGAATGGTCTACGAGCAGTACTTC
NA | 13 | NA | TRBJ1-2 | TRBV19 | CASTGGPAYGYTF | TGTGCCAGTACCGGGGGCCCGGCCTATGGCTACACCTTC
NA | 15 | NA | TRBJ2-5 | TRBV1 | CASSQELGAGETQYF | TGCGCCAGCAGCCAAGAGTTAGGGGCGGGAGAGACCCAGTACTTC